This TCR beta chain was documented in a study of blood T cell repertoires in COVID-19. In the source study's methods: Nucleated cell counts were estimated from reference gene primer amplification. Profiled with immunoSEQ multiplex PCR; TCRdb holds only in-frame clones, not every one. For V, J and clone size, that table is used; D and trimming come from the DNA. The sample has approximately 110,000 clones; under 80% are singletons. There are 19 residues in the CDR3. Germline V gene data show CDR1 as SGHAT and CDR2 as FQNNGV. The J segment lost 0 bases and the V segment lost 4 bases, leaving 9 bases of the junction unmatched.

What was sequenced was peripheral blood. The gene calls are TRBV11-2 and TRBJ2-6; TRBD1 matches 10 bases. The receptor was derived from a man aged 65 to 85 with active or convalescent COVID-19. The CDR3 DNA reads TGTGCCAGCAGCTCCCGACAGGGGGCTGAGACCTCTGGGGCCAACGTCCTGACTTTC. This encodes CASSSRQGAETSGANVLTF.